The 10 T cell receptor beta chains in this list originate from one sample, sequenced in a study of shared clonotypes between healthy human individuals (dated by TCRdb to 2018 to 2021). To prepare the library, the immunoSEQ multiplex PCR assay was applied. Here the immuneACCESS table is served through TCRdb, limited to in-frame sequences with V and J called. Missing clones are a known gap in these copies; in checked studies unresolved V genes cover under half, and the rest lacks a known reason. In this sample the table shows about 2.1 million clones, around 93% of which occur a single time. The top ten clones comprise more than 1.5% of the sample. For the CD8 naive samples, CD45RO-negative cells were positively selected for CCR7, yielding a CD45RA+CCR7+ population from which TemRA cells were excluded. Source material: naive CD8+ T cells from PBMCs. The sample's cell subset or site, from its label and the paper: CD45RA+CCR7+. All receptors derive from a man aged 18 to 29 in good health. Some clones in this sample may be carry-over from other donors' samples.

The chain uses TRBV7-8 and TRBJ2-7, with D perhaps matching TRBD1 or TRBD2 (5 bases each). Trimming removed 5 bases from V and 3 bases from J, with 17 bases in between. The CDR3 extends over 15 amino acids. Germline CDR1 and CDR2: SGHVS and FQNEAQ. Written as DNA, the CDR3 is TGTGCCAGCAGCCGGGACCTCCCTAAAATCTACGAGCAGTACTTC. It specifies CASSRDLPKIYEQYF.

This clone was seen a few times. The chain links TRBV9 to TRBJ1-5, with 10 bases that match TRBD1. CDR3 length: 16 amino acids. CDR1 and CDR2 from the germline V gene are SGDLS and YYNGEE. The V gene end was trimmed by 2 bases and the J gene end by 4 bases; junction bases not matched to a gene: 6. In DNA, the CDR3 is TGTGCCAGCAGCGTGAGACAGGGGGCCGGGAATCAGCCCCAGCATTTT. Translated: CASSVRQGAGNQPQHF. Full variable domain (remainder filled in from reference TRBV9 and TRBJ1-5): DSGVTQTPKHLITATGQRVTLRCSPRSGDLSVYWYQQSLDQGLQFLIQYYNGEERAKGNILERFSAQQFPDLHSELNLSSLELGDSALYFCASSVRQGAGNQPQHFGDGTRLSIL.

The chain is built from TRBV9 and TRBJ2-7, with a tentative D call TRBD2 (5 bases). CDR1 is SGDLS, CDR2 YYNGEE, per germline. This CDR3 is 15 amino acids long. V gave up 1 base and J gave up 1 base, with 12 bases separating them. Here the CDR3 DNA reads TGTGCCAGCAGCGTAAATCCAGCGGAGTCCTACGAGCAGTACTTC. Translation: CASSVNPAESYEQYF.

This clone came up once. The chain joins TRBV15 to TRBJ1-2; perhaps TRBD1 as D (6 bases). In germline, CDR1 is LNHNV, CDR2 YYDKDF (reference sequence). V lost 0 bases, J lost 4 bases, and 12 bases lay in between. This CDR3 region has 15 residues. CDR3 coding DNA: TGTGCCACCAGCAGAGATGGGAACAGGGCCTATGGCTACACCTTC. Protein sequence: CATSRDGNRAYGYTF.

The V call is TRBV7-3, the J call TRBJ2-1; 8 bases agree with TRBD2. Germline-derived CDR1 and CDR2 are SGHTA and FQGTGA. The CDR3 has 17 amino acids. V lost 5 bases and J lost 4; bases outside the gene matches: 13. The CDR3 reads CASSTNRGAGGYNEQFF. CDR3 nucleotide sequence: TGTGCCAGCAGCACAAATCGTGGGGCGGGAGGATACAATGAGCAGTTCTTC.

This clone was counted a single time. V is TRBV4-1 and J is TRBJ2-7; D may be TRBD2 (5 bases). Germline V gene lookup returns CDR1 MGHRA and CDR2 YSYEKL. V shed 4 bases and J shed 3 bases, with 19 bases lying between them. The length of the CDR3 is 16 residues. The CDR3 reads CASSPTSPEDGYEQYF. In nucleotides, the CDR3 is TGCGCCAGCAGCCCGACTTCCCCGGAGGACGGCTACGAGCAGTACTTC.

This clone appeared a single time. CDR3 bases: TGTGCCAGCAGCTACGCAGGGGGGATCGCGGGCGAGCAGTACTTC. This encodes CASSYAGGIAGEQYF. The chain joins TRBV7-8 to TRBJ2-7, with a weak D call TRBD1 (7 bases). The V gene lost 4 bases and the J gene lost 6 bases, with 19 bases spanning the gap. Germline CDR1 is SGHVS and CDR2 is FQNEAQ. This CDR3 region has 15 residues.

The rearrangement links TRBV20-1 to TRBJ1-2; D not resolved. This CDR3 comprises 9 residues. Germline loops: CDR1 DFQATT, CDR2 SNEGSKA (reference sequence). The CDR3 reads CCPGYGYTF. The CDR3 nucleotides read TGCTGCCCCGGGTATGGCTACACCTTC.

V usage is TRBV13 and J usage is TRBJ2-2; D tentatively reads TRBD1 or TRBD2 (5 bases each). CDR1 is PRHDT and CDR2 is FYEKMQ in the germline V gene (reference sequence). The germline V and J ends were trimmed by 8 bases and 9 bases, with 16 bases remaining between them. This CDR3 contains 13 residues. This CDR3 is CASLFRDARELFF. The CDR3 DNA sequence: TGTGCCAGCCTTTTTCGGGACGCCAGGGAGCTGTTTTTT.

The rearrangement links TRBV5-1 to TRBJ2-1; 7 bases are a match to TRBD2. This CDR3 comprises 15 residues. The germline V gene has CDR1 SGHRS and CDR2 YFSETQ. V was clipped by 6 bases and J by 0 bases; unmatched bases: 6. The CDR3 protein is CASKPSGSSYNEQFF. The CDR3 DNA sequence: TGCGCCAGCAAGCCTAGCGGAAGCTCCTACAATGAGCAGTTCTTC.